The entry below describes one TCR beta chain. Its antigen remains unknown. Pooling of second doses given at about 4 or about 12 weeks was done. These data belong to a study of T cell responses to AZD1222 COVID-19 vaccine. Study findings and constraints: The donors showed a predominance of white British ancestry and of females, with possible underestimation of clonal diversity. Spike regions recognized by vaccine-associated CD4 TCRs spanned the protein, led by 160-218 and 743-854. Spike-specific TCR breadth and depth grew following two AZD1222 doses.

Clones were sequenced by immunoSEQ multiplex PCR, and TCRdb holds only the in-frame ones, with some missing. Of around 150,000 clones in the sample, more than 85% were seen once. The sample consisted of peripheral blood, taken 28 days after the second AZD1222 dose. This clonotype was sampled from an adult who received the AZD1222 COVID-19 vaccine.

CDR3 in amino acids: CASSRGHSNQPQHF. In DNA form, the CDR3 reads TGTGCCAGCAGCAGGGGGCATAGCAATCAGCCCCAGCATTTT. The chain has TRBV28 and TRBJ1-5; 8 bases are shared with TRBD1. With V trimmed by 6 bases and J by 0 bases, 1 base remained unmatched. CDR1 and CDR2 (germline): MDHEN, SYDVKM. The CDR3 sequence is 14 residues long.